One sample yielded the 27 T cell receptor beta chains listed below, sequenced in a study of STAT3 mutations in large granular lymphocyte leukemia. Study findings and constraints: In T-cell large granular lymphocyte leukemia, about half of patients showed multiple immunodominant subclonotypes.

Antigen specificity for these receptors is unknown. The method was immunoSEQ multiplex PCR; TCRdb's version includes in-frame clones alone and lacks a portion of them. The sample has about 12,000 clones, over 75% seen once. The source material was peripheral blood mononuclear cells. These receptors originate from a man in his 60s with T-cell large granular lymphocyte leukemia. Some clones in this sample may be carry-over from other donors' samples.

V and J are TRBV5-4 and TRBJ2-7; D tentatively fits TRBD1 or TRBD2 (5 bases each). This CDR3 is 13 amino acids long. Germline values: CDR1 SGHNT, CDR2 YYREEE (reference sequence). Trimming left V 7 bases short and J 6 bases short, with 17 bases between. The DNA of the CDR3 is TGTGCCAGCGCTCTGGTGGGGGTAAGCGAGCAGTACTTC. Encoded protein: CASALVGVSEQYF.

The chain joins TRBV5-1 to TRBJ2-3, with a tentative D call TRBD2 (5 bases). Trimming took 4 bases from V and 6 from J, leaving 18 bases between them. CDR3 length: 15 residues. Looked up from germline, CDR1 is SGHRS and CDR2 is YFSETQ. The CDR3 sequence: CASSGPPGSGDTQYF. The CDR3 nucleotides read TGCGCCAGCAGCGGACCCCCGGGGTCTGGGGATACGCAGTATTTT.

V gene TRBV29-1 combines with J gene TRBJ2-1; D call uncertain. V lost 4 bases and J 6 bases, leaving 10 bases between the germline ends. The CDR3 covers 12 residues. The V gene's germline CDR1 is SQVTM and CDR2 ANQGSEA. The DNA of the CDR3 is TGCAGCGTTGCGTTCATCGGCAATGAGCAGTTCTTC. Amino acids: CSVAFIGNEQFF.

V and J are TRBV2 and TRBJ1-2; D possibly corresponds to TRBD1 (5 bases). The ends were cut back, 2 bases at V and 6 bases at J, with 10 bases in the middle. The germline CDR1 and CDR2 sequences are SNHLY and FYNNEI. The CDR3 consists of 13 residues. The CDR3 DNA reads TGTGCCAGCAGTGAACGGGGGGGGGATGGCTACACCTTC. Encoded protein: CASSERGGDGYTF. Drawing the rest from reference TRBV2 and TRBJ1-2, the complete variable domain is EPEVTQTPSHQVTQMGQEVILRCVPISNHLYFYWYRQILGQKVEFLVSFYNNEISEKSEIFDDQFSVERPDGSNFTLKIRSTKLEDSAMYFCASSERGGDGYTFGSGTRLTVV.

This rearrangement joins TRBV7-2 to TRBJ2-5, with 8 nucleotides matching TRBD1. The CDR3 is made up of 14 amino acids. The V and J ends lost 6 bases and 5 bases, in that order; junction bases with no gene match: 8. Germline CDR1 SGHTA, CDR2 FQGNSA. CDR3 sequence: CASSTGQGGETQYF. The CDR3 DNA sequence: TGTGCCAGCAGTACTGGACAGGGTGGGGAGACCCAGTACTTC.

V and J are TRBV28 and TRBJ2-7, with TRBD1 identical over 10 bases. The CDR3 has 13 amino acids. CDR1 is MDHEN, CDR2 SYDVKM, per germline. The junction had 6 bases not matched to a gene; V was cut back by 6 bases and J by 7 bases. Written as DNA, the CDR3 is TGTGCCAGCAGCGGGGACAGGGGAAGGGAGCAGTACTTC. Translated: CASSGDRGREQYF.

CDR3 sequence (DNA): TGTGCCAGCAGTGATAGAAGGGGATTGAACACCGGGGAGCTGTTTTTT. Its translation: CASSDRRGLNTGELFF. The chain joins TRBV25-1 to TRBJ2-2; weak D call: TRBD1 (5 bases). The CDR3 length is 16 residues. CDR1 MGHDK and CDR2 SYGVNS come from the germline V gene. V was clipped by 3 bases and J by 1 base, with 12 bases between them.

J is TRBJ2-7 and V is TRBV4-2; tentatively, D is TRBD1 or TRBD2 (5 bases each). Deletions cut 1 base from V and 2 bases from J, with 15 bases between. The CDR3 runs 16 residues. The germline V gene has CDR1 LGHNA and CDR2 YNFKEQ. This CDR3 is CASSQARGPRAYEQYF. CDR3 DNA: TGTGCCAGCAGCCAAGCGAGGGGCCCCAGAGCCTACGAGCAGTACTTC.

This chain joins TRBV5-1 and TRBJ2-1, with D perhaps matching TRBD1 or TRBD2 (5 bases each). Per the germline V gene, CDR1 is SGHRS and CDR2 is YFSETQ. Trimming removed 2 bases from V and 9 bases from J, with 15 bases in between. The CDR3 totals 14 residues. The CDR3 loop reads CASSFGIDGGEQFF. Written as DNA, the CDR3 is TGCGCCAGCAGCTTCGGGATCGATGGGGGTGAGCAGTTCTTC.

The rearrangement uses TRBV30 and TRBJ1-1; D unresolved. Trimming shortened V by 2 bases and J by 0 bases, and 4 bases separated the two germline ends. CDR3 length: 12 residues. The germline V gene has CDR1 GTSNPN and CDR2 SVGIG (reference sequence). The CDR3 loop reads CAWSPLNTEAFF. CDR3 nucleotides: TGTGCCTGGAGTCCGCTGAACACTGAAGCTTTCTTT.

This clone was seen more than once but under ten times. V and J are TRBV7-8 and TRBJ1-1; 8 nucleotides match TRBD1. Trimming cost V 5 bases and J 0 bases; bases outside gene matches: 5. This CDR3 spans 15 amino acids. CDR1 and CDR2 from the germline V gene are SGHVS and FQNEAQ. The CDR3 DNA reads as TGTGCCAGCAGCCCTAGGACAGGGTTGAACACTGAAGCTTTCTTT. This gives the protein CASSPRTGLNTEAFF.

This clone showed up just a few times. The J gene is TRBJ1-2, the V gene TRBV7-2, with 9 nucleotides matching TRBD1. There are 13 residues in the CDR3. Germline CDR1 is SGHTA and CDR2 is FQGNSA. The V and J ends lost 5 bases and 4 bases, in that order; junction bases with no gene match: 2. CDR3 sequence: CASSAGQGYGYTF. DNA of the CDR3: TGTGCCAGCAGCGCGGGACAGGGCTATGGCTACACCTTC.

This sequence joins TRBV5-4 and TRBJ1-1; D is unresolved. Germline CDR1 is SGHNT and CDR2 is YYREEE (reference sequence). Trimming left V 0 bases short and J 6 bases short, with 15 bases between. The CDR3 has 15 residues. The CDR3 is CASSLATSSGAEAFF. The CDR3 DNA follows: TGTGCCAGCAGCTTGGCGACCTCCAGCGGGGCTGAAGCTTTCTTT.

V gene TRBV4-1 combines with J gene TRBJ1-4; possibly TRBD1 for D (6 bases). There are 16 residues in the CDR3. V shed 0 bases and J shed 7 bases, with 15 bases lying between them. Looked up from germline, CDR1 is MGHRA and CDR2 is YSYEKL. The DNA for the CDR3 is TGCGCCAGCAGCCAAGATAAGGGGGAATTGGGTGAAAAACTGTTTTTT. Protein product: CASSQDKGELGEKLFF.

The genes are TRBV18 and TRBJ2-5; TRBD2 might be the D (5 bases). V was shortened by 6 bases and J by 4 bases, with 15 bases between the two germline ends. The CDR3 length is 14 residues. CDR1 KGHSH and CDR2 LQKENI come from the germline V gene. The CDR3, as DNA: TGTGCCAGCTCCCCCAAAGGTGGAGGAGAGACCCAGTACTTC. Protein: CASSPKGGGETQYF.

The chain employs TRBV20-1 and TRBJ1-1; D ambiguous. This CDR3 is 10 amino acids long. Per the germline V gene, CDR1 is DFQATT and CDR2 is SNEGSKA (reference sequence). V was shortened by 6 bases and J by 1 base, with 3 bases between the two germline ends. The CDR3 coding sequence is TGCAGTGCCGAGAACACTGAAGCTTTCTTT. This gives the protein CSAENTEAFF.

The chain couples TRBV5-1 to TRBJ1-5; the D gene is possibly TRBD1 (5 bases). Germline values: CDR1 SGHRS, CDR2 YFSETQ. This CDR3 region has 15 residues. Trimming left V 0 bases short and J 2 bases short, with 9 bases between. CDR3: CASSLDGGGNQPQHF. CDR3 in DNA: TGCGCCAGCAGCTTGGATGGAGGGGGCAATCAGCCCCAGCATTTT.

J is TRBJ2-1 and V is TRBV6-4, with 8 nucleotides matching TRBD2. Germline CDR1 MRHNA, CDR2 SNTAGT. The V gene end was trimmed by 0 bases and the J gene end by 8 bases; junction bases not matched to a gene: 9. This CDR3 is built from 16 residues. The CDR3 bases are TGTGCCAGCAGTGACTCTGGCGGGAGGCGCACCCATGAGCAGTTCTTC. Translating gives CASSDSGGRRTHEQFF.

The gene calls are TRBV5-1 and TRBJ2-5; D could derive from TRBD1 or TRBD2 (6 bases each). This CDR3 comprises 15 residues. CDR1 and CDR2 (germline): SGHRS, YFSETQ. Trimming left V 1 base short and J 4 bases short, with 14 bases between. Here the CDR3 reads CASSLMGGAGETQYF. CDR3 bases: TGCGCCAGCAGCTTGATGGGGGGCGCGGGAGAGACCCAGTACTTC. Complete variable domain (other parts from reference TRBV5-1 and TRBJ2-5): KAGVTQTPRYLIKTRGQQVTLSCSPISGHRSVSWYQQTPGQGLQFLFEYFSETQRNKGNFPGRFSGRQFSNSRSEMNVSTLELGDSALYLCASSLMGGAGETQYFGPGTRLLVL.

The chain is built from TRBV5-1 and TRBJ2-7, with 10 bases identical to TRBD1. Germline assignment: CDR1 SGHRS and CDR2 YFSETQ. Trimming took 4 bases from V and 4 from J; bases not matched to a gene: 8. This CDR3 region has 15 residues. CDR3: CASSTGTGDSYEQYF. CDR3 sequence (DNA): TGCGCCAGCAGCACCGGGACAGGGGATTCTTACGAGCAGTACTTC.

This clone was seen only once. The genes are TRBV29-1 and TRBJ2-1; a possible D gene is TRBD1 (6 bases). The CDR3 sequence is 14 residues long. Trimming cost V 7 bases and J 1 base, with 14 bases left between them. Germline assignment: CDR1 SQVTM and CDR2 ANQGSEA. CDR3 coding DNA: TGCAGCGGGTTACAGGGACGATCCTACAATGAGCAGTTCTTC. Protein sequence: CSGLQGRSYNEQFF.

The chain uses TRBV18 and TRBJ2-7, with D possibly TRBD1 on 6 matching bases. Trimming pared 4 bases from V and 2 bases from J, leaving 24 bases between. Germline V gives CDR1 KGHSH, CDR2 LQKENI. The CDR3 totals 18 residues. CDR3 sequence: CASSLKLAGAVKTYEQYF. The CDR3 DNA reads TGTGCCAGCTCACTTAAACTCGCAGGGGCGGTAAAGACCTACGAGCAGTACTTC.

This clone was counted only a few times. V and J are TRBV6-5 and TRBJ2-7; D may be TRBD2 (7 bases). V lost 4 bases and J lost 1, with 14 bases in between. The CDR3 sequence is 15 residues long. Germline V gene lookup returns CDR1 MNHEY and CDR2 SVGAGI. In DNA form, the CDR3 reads TGTGCCAGCAGTTCCGCGGGGAGGGGGTCCTACGAGCAGTACTTC. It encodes CASSSAGRGSYEQYF.

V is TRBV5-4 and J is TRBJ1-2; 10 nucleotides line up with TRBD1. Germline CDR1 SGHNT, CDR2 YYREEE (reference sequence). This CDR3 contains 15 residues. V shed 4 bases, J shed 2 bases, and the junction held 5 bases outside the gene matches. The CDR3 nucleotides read TGTGCCAGCAGCGGCGGACAGGGGGGAAACTATGGCTACACCTTC. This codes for CASSGGQGGNYGYTF.

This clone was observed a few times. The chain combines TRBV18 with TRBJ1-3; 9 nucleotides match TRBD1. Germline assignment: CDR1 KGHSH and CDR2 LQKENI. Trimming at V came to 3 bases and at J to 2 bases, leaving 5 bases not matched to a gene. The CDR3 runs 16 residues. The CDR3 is CASSPGQGTTGNTIYF. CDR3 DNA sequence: TGTGCCAGCTCACCCGGACAGGGGACCACTGGAAACACCATATATTTT.

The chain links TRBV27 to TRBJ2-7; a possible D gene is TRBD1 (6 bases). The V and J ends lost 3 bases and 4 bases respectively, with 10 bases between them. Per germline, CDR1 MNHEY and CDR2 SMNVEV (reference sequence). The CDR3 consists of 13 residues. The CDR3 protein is CASSFPGAYEQYF. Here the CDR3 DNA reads TGTGCCAGCAGTTTCCCAGGGGCTTACGAGCAGTACTTC.

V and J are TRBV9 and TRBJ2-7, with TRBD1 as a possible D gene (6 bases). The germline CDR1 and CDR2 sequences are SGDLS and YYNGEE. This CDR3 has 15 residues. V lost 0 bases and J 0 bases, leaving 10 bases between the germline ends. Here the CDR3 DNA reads TGTGCCAGCAGCGTAGGACAGGATAGCTCCTACGAGCAGTACTTC. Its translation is CASSVGQDSSYEQYF.